The 9 T cell receptor beta chains below come from one sample, sequenced in a study of OX40 agonist ivuxolimab in advanced cancers. Sequencing was performed with immunoSEQ multiplex PCR; in TCRdb, only in-frame clones are kept and a portion is missing. This sample has tens of thousands of clones, with around 84% found just once. The material sequenced was CD4+ or CD8+ T cells sorted from blood, taken in a trial of the OX40 agonist ivuxolimab. These receptors originate from an adult with an advanced solid tumor such as melanoma, head and neck, liver or kidney cancer.

The chain combines TRBV5-1 with TRBJ2-7, with D unclear. Germline CDR1 and CDR2: SGHRS and YFSETQ. V was clipped by 6 bases and J by 4 bases, with 14 bases between them. This CDR3 comprises 13 residues. The CDR3 region has the DNA TGCGCCAGCAATTTCGGCCCCGGTTACGAGCAGTACTTC. Encoded protein: CASNFGPGYEQYF.

The gene calls are TRBV19 and TRBJ2-1; D is unclear. The germline V gene encodes CDR1 LNHDA and CDR2 SQIVND (reference sequence). The CDR3 is 13 amino acids. Between the trimmed V and J ends, which lost 3 bases and 3 bases, there was a span of 6 bases. In DNA form, the CDR3 reads TGTGCCAGTAGTATCGGTCGCTACAATGAGCAGTTCTTC. This codes for CASSIGRYNEQFF.

The V call is TRBV28, the J call TRBJ2-7; D gene uncertain. Germline V gene data show CDR1 as MDHEN and CDR2 as SYDVKM. V lost 3 bases to trimming and J lost 0 bases, with 12 bases between them. The CDR3 is 15 amino acids. The CDR3 loop reads CASSLAAYSSYEQYF. The CDR3 nucleotides are TGTGCCAGCAGTTTGGCAGCGTACAGCTCCTACGAGCAGTACTTC.

This sequence joins TRBV7-2 and TRBJ2-7; D unresolved. CDR1 SGHTA and CDR2 FQGNSA come from the germline V gene. V lost 5 bases and J lost 2, with 7 bases in between. This CDR3 spans 12 amino acids. In DNA form, the CDR3 reads TGTGCCAGCAGCCCCCTGACCTACGAGCAGTACTTC. Residues: CASSPLTYEQYF.

The V call is TRBV27, the J call TRBJ2-7; TRBD1 agrees at 8 bases. The CDR3 runs 13 residues. The germline gives CDR1 MNHEY, CDR2 SMNVEV (reference sequence). With V trimmed by 5 bases and J by 3 bases, 3 bases remained unmatched. CDR3 DNA sequence: TGTGCCAGCAGTCCGGGGACAGGCTACGAGCAGTACTTC. Its translation: CASSPGTGYEQYF.

This clone has just a few counts. The chain is built from TRBV9 and TRBJ2-7; TRBD2 might be the D (5 bases). Trimming cost V 3 bases and J 3 bases, with 19 bases left between them. CDR1 and CDR2 (germline): SGDLS, YYNGEE. CDR3 length equals 16 residues. CDR3 bases: TGTGCCAGCAGCGAAGTGGGAGACGGCGGCTACTACGAGCAGTACTTC. This sequence encodes CASSEVGDGGYYEQYF.

J is TRBJ2-3 and V is TRBV19; 11 bases agree with TRBD2. The length of the CDR3 is 15 residues. Trimming cost V 1 base and J 5 bases; bases outside gene matches: 2. In germline, CDR1 is LNHDA, CDR2 SQIVND (reference sequence). CDR3 in DNA: TGTGCCAGTAGTATAGGGCTAGCGGGAGGAGATACGCAGTATTTT. Translated, it gives CASSIGLAGGDTQYF. Together with reference TRBV19 and TRBJ2-3, the CDR3 gives the full variable domain: DGGITQSPKYLFRKEGQNVTLSCEQNLNHDAMYWYRQDPGQGLRLIYYSQIVNDFQKGDIAEGYSVSREKKESFPLTVTSAQKNPTAFYLCASSIGLAGGDTQYFGPGTRLTVL.

The chain recombines TRBV19 with TRBJ2-2, with a tentative D call TRBD2 (6 bases). Germline CDR1 reads LNHDA; CDR2 reads SQIVND (reference sequence). Deletions cut 10 bases from V and 4 bases from J, with 25 bases between. The CDR3 has 17 amino acids. CDR3 protein: CATKLAEIPASTGELFF. In nucleotides, the CDR3 is TGTGCCACTAAATTAGCGGAGATCCCTGCGTCCACCGGGGAGCTGTTTTTT. The full variable domain, with the rest looked up from reference TRBV19 and TRBJ2-2, is DGGITQSPKYLFRKEGQNVTLSCEQNLNHDAMYWYRQDPGQGLRLIYYSQIVNDFQKGDIAEGYSVSREKKESFPLTVTSAQKNPTAFYLCATKLAEIPASTGELFFGEGSRLTVL.

J is TRBJ2-7 and V is TRBV7-2; no clear D. Germline V CDR1 and CDR2: SGHTA, FQGNSA. The V and J ends lost 3 bases and 3 bases respectively, with 12 bases between them. The CDR3 contains 14 residues. As DNA, the CDR3 is TGTGCCAGCAGCTTGTATCACGAAGTCTACGAGCAGTACTTC. Amino acid sequence: CASSLYHEVYEQYF.